The TCR beta chain described here comes from a study of cytomegalovirus exposure and HLA in healthy donors. Overall study context: HLA-typed donors were the source of around 87 million unique TCRs, which an early data release held.

General study points: Researchers counted roughly 160 TCR beta chains as cytomegalovirus-associated.

This clone is a singleton in its sample. Its target is not known. The CDR3 length is 13 residues. The V end lost 8 bases, the J end lost 3 bases, and 14 bases lay between the germline ends. Per germline, CDR1 MDHEN and CDR2 SYDVKM. Both 60 Vbeta primers and 13 Jbeta primers went into the PCR. Here immunoSEQ multiplex PCR was the method, and the copy in TCRdb shows in-frame clones only, minus some. This sample has roughly 200,000 clones, with 86% found just once. This clonotype was sampled from a young woman in good health and CMV-seronegative. Sequenced sample: PBMCs. The chain has TRBV28 and TRBJ2-7, with D maybe TRBD1 (6 bases). The CDR3 spells CASHAGGFYEQYF. The CDR3 DNA sequence: TGTGCCAGCCACGCTGGGGGCTTCTACGAGCAGTACTTC.